A single sample is the source of the 31 T cell receptor beta chains below, sequenced in a study of CD8 T cells in Susac syndrome. After extraction with the RNeasy kit, about 0.5 to 1 ug of the RNA was reverse transcribed using random hexamers. TCRdb re-analysed the immunoSEQ multiplex PCR reads in MiXCR, keeping a single row per CDR3 protein. The table shows around 190,000 distinct CDR3 sequences, with roughly 94% occurring only once. Sequenced: CD4+ T cells from PBMCs. The receptors originated from a human donor in good health.

This chain connects TRBV4-3 to TRBJ1-2; D remains unclear. Trimming removed 1 base at V and 7 bases at J, with 13 bases between. CDR1 and CDR2 (germline): LGHNA, YSLEER. CDR3 length equals 14 residues. This CDR3 is CASSQGPAYRGYTF. The CDR3 DNA follows: TGCGCCAGCAGCCAAGGGCCAGCCTACCGTGGCTACACCTTC.

The J gene is TRBJ1-6, the V gene TRBV11-3; a possible D gene is TRBD1 (5 bases). Trimming pared 1 base from V and 9 bases from J, leaving 10 bases between. Germline CDR1 reads SGHNT; CDR2 reads YENEEA. The CDR3 consists of 14 residues. CDR3 DNA sequence: TGTGCCAGCAGCTTAGCCAGGGATGGTTCACCCCTCCACTTT. Translation: CASSLARDGSPLHF.

This chain connects TRBV20-1 to TRBJ1-2; unclear D gene. CDR3 length equals 13 residues. V was shortened by 0 bases and J by 8 bases, with 13 bases between the two germline ends. Looked up from germline, CDR1 is DFQATT and CDR2 is SNEGSKA (reference sequence). The CDR3 DNA reads TGCAGTGCTAGAGAAGGCGGATCTCGCGGCTACACCTTC. It yields the protein CSAREGGSRGYTF.

The V gene is TRBV10-3, the J gene TRBJ2-1; tentative D call: TRBD2 (5 bases). The CDR3 loop spans 14 amino acids. V was pared by 3 bases and J by 8 bases, with 14 bases between. The V gene's germline CDR1 is ENHRY and CDR2 SYGVKD. The CDR3 sequence: CAISESEARDEQFF. CDR3 sequence (DNA): TGTGCCATCAGTGAATCGGAGGCCCGGGATGAGCAGTTCTTC.

The chain recombines TRBV28 with TRBJ2-7; D gene uncertain. This CDR3 region has 11 residues. V dropped 3 bases and J dropped 6 bases, with 6 bases sitting between them. Per germline, CDR1 MDHEN and CDR2 SYDVKM. The CDR3 spells CASSFSSEQYF. In nucleotides, the CDR3 is TGTGCCAGCAGTTTTTCAAGCGAGCAGTACTTC.

This sequence joins TRBV4-1 and TRBJ1-2; D might be TRBD1 (6 bases). This CDR3 comprises 16 residues. The ends were cut back, 1 base at V and 3 bases at J, with 15 bases in the middle. Germline loops: CDR1 MGHRA, CDR2 YSYEKL. The CDR3 sequence: CASSQVLGGVDYGYTF. CDR3 DNA sequence: TGCGCCAGCAGCCAAGTCTTAGGGGGAGTTGACTATGGCTACACCTTC.

This rearrangement joins TRBV2 to TRBJ2-2; the D gene is possibly TRBD1 (6 bases). The CDR3 loop spans 14 amino acids. V lost 6 bases to trimming and J lost 2 bases, with 10 bases between them. Germline CDR1 is SNHLY and CDR2 is FYNNEI. CDR3 sequence: CASRQGLNTGELFF. The DNA of the CDR3 is TGTGCCAGCAGACAGGGATTAAACACCGGGGAGCTGTTTTTT.

This chain connects TRBV28 to TRBJ2-4, with D possibly called TRBD1 or TRBD2 (5 bases each). Trimming pared 2 bases from V and 9 bases from J, leaving 11 bases between. This CDR3 region has 13 residues. The germline gives CDR1 MDHEN, CDR2 SYDVKM. In nucleotides, the CDR3 is TGTGCCAGCAGTTTACAGAGGGGCGGCATTCAGTACTTC. It codes for CASSLQRGGIQYF.

This chain links TRBV4-1 with TRBJ2-2, with 10 bases fitting TRBD1. Germline V gene lookup returns CDR1 MGHRA and CDR2 YSYEKL. The V and J ends lost 0 bases and 6 bases, in that order; junction bases with no gene match: 10. This CDR3 has 18 amino acids. The CDR3 DNA follows: TGCGCCAGCAGCCAAGAAGCCGAGACAGGGGGCGCCCCCGGGGAGCTGTTTTTT. This codes for CASSQEAETGGAPGELFF.

The chain uses TRBV12-3 or TRBV12-4 and TRBJ2-3, with D tentatively TRBD2 (5 bases). The CDR3 is made up of 13 amino acids. The ends were cut back, 8 bases at V and 3 bases at J, with 12 bases in the middle. DNA of the CDR3: TGTGCCAGCGAGGGCGGAATTACAGATACGCAGTATTTT. This codes for CASEGGITDTQYF.

V usage is TRBV6-5 and J usage is TRBJ1-4; no reliable D call. V gave up 6 bases and J gave up 8 bases, with 7 bases separating them. Germline CDR1 reads MNHEY; CDR2 reads SVGAGI. This CDR3 spans 11 amino acids. The CDR3 reads CASRGLEKLFF. Here the CDR3 DNA reads TGTGCCAGCAGGGGGTTGGAAAAACTGTTTTTT.

The chain carries TRBV9 and TRBJ2-1; a weak D match, TRBD2 (6 bases). The CDR3 covers 16 residues. Germline V gene lookup returns CDR1 SGDLS and CDR2 YYNGEE. Trimming stripped 4 bases from V and 1 base from J, with 15 bases between. The CDR3 protein is CASSHPPGTSYNEQFF. Here the CDR3 DNA reads TGTGCCAGCAGCCACCCACCCGGGACTTCCTACAATGAGCAGTTCTTC.

The V gene is TRBV29-1, the J gene TRBJ2-5; D is uncertain. The length of the CDR3 is 15 residues. Deletions cut 3 bases from V and 1 base from J, with 15 bases between. Germline CDR1 and CDR2: SQVTM and ANQGSEA. The CDR3 region is CSVESRIGFQETQYF. The CDR3 nucleotides are TGCAGCGTTGAGTCCAGGATAGGCTTCCAAGAGACCCAGTACTTC.

The chain links TRBV27 to TRBJ1-5; unclear D gene. The CDR3 is 12 amino acids. CDR1 and CDR2 from the germline V gene are MNHEY and SMNVEV (reference sequence). V shed 10 bases and J shed 7 bases, with 14 bases lying between them. The CDR3 DNA sequence: TGTGCCACCCGGGGAGCCAACCAGCCCCAGCATTTT. Translation: CATRGANQPQHF.

J is TRBJ2-3 and V is TRBV3-1; TRBD1 is a possible D gene (6 bases). The V and J ends lost 5 bases and 5 bases respectively, with 14 bases between them. Germline assignment: CDR1 LGHDT and CDR2 YNNKEL (reference sequence). This CDR3 is 14 amino acids long. Written as DNA, the CDR3 is TGTGCCAGCAGCTCGCCAGGGGCGGGAGATACGCAGTATTTT. This encodes CASSSPGAGDTQYF.

This clonotype was observed a few times. The chain is built from TRBV30 and TRBJ2-1, with 7 positions matching TRBD2. The ends lost 7 bases at V and 12 bases at J; junction bases unmatched: 6. The CDR3 contains 10 residues. The germline CDR1 and CDR2 sequences are GTSNPN and SVGIG (reference sequence). CDR3 residues: CALRTRVQFF. CDR3 bases: TGTGCCTTGAGGACTAGGGTGCAGTTCTTC.

This chain joins TRBV25-1 and TRBJ1-1, with D unclear. Germline loops: CDR1 MGHDK, CDR2 SYGVNS. The ends were cut back, 7 bases at V and 1 base at J, with 13 bases in the middle. This CDR3 contains 14 residues. CDR3 loop: CASTLPGRNTEAFF. DNA for the CDR3: TGTGCCAGCACGTTACCCGGGCGGAACACTGAAGCTTTCTTT.

J is TRBJ2-3 and V is TRBV20-1, with 7 bases lining up with TRBD2. From germline, CDR1 is DFQATT and CDR2 SNEGSKA (reference sequence). The trim removed 4 bases at V and 2 bases at J, leaving 3 bases unmatched. The CDR3 spans 13 residues. The CDR3 DNA follows: TGCAGTGCTACTAGCGGTACCACAGATACGCAGTATTTT. The encoded protein is CSATSGTTDTQYF.

The chain joins TRBV29-1 to TRBJ1-5, with 9 bases fitting TRBD1. V lost 7 bases to trimming and J lost 5 bases; unmatched junction nucleotides: 3. The CDR3 length is 12 residues. In germline, CDR1 is SQVTM, CDR2 ANQGSEA. The CDR3 sequence is CSAGQGDQPQHF. The CDR3 DNA sequence: TGCAGCGCGGGACAGGGAGATCAGCCCCAGCATTTT.

The V gene is TRBV25-1, the J gene TRBJ1-2; weak D call: TRBD1 (5 bases). The V and J ends lost 8 bases and 0 bases respectively, with 13 bases between them. Germline V gene lookup returns CDR1 MGHDK and CDR2 SYGVNS. CDR3 length: 14 amino acids. In DNA, the CDR3 is TGTGCCAGCCAGCGGGACGGGTCTAACTATGGCTACACCTTC. Translated, it gives CASQRDGSNYGYTF.

The CDR3 DNA follows: TGTGCCAGCAGTTACCAGCCGAACACTGAAGCTTTCTTT. Translating it yields CASSYQPNTEAFF. This sequence joins TRBV27 and TRBJ1-1; D ambiguous. Trimming stripped 4 bases from V and 1 base from J, with 7 bases between. The CDR3 has 13 residues. Looked up from germline, CDR1 is MNHEY and CDR2 is SMNVEV (reference sequence).

The chain links TRBV29-1 to TRBJ2-4; 10 nucleotides agree with TRBD2. The CDR3 contains 16 residues. With V trimmed by 2 bases and J by 2 bases, 6 bases remained unmatched. CDR1 is SQVTM, CDR2 ANQGSEA, per germline. The CDR3 DNA follows: TGCAGCGTTGAAAAGAGGACTAGCGGCTCCAAAAACATTCAGTACTTC. This sequence encodes CSVEKRTSGSKNIQYF.

The rearrangement joins TRBV13 to TRBJ2-7, with 10 bases identical to TRBD2. Germline loops: CDR1 PRHDT, CDR2 FYEKMQ (reference sequence). This CDR3 is 13 amino acids long. Trimming at V came to 6 bases and at J to 3 bases, leaving 2 bases not matched to a gene. CDR3 sequence reads: CASRLAGDYEQYV. CDR3 bases: TGTGCCAGCAGGCTAGCGGGGGACTACGAGCAGTACGTC.

This rearrangement joins TRBV24-1 to TRBJ2-3, with 10 nucleotides matching TRBD1. This CDR3 region has 14 residues. Per germline, CDR1 KGHDR and CDR2 SFDVKD. Germline trimming cut 7 bases from V and 4 bases from J; bases unmatched to any gene: 4. The CDR3 DNA reads as TGTGCCACCAGCGGGACAGGGGCGTCAGATACGCAGTATTTT. Protein product: CATSGTGASDTQYF.

V and J are TRBV4-3 and TRBJ2-5; 9 bases line up with TRBD2. Germline V CDR1 and CDR2: LGHNA, YSLEER. The CDR3 loop spans 16 amino acids. J gave up 0 bases and V 3 bases, and 5 bases lay outside the gene matches. DNA for the CDR3: TGCGCCAGCAGCCAGGATAGCGGGGGAAACCAAGAGACCCAGTACTTC. This sequence encodes CASSQDSGGNQETQYF.

This chain joins TRBV28 and TRBJ2-1; 9 bases are a match to TRBD2. From germline, CDR1 is MDHEN and CDR2 SYDVKM. This CDR3 is 14 amino acids long. Trimming took 4 bases from V and 2 from J; bases not matched to a gene: 0. This CDR3 reads CASSSSGAYNEQFF. Written as DNA, the CDR3 is TGTGCCAGCAGTTCTAGCGGGGCCTACAATGAGCAGTTCTTC.

The rearrangement links TRBV2 to TRBJ2-1; 9 positions agree with TRBD2. This CDR3 region has 15 residues. J gave up 5 bases and V 3 bases, and 5 bases lay outside the gene matches. Germline assignment: CDR1 SNHLY and CDR2 FYNNEI. In DNA, the CDR3 is TGTGCCAGCAGTGAGGGGATAGCGGGGGACAATGAGCAGTTCTTC. This codes for CASSEGIAGDNEQFF.

The chain joins TRBV20-1 to TRBJ1-2; TRBD1 matches at 11 bases. Germline V gene sequence: CDR1 DFQATT, CDR2 SNEGSKA (reference sequence). The CDR3 contains 15 residues. J lost 7 bases, V lost 0 bases, and 7 bases had no gene match. Here the CDR3 DNA reads TGCAGTGCTAGAGACGGACAGGGGGCGGTGGTTGGCTACACCTTC. Translated, it gives CSARDGQGAVVGYTF.

This clonotype was observed a single time. V usage is TRBV3-1 and J usage is TRBJ2-7; 7 bases map to TRBD2. The CDR3 consists of 13 residues. V was pared by 4 bases and J by 6 bases, with 6 bases of the junction left unmatched. Per germline, CDR1 LGHDT and CDR2 YNNKEL (reference sequence). CDR3 nucleotides: TGTGCCAGCAGCCCCCAGCGGGATAGCGAGCAGTACGTC. Its protein is CASSPQRDSEQYV.

The V and J genes are TRBV12-3 or TRBV12-4 and TRBJ1-2; TRBD1 matches at 8 bases. This CDR3 has 14 residues. V gave up 1 base and J gave up 7 bases; unmatched junction bases: 5. CDR3 protein: CASSLGAGGSGYTF. CDR3 nucleotides: TGTGCCAGCAGTTTAGGGGCAGGGGGCTCTGGCTACACCTTC.

J is TRBJ2-3 and V is TRBV12-3 or TRBV12-4; D uncertain. V was pared by 1 base and J by 6 bases, with 14 bases between. This CDR3 has 15 residues. CDR3 residues: CASSLGLGLLDTQYF. The DNA of the CDR3 is TGTGCCAGCAGTTTAGGGCTAGGGTTGCTGGATACGCAGTATTTT.